This T cell receptor (beta chain) was captured by sequencing in a study of shared clonotypes between healthy human individuals. Deletions cut 8 bases from V and 4 bases from J, with 12 bases between. Germline CDR1 is MDHEN and CDR2 is SYDVKM. This CDR3 comprises 13 residues. A few counts support this clone. Assay: immunoSEQ multiplex PCR; the TCRdb copy retains only in-frame clones and omits some. The sample lists around 480,000 clones; 60% to 80% were seen once. The chain uses TRBV28 and TRBJ2-1; D gene ambiguous. The sample consisted of PBMCs. The clonotype originates from a woman aged 40 to 50 in good health. Some clones in this sample may be carry-over from other donors' samples. The CDR3 is CASLPDGYNEQFF. CDR3 nucleotide sequence: TGTGCCAGCCTTCCAGACGGTTACAATGAGCAGTTCTTC.